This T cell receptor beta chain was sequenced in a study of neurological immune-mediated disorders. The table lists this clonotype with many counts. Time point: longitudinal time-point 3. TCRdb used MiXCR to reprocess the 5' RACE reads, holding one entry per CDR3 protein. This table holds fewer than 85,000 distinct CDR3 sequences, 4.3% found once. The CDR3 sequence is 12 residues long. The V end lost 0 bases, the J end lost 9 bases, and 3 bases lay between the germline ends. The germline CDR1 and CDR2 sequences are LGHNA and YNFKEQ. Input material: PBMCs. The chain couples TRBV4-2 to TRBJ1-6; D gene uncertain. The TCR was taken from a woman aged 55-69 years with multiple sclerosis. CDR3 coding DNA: TGTGCCAGCAGCCAAGACGTTTCACCCCTCCACTTT. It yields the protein CASSQDVSPLHF.